The 8 T cell receptor beta chains reported below all come from one sample, sequenced in a study of blood T cell repertoires in COVID-19. Profiled with immunoSEQ multiplex PCR; TCRdb holds only in-frame clones, not every one. The table records more than 95,000 clones, roughly four fifths of them present only once. The material sequenced was peripheral blood. The receptors stem from a woman at least 80 years old with acute or convalescent COVID-19.

V gene TRBV5-1 combines with J gene TRBJ2-2; a possible D gene is TRBD2 (5 bases). The CDR3 sequence is 16 residues long. The germline V and J ends were trimmed by 3 bases and 4 bases, with 16 bases remaining between them. Germline-derived CDR1 and CDR2 are SGHRS and YFSETQ. CDR3 sequence (DNA): TGCGCCAGCAGCTCGAACGAGGGCTCTGTCACCGGGGAGCTGTTTTTT. Amino acids: CASSSNEGSVTGELFF.

The gene calls are TRBV2 and TRBJ2-1, with a possible D match to TRBD1 (5 bases). The CDR3 runs to 15 residues. With 4 bases removed from V and 4 bases from J, the gap between germline ends came to 14 bases. Germline CDR1 SNHLY, CDR2 FYNNEI. CDR3 sequence: CASSAPRTMYNEQFF. In nucleotides, the CDR3 is TGTGCCAGCAGTGCCCCAAGGACAATGTACAATGAGCAGTTCTTC.

The chain combines TRBV28 with TRBJ2-1; D is perhaps TRBD2 (6 bases). Between the trimmed V and J ends, which lost 10 bases and 1 base, there was a span of 17 bases. CDR1 and CDR2 (germline): MDHEN, SYDVKM. CDR3 length equals 15 residues. The CDR3 loop is CATVEGKGSYNEQFF. CDR3 bases: TGTGCCACCGTGGAGGGGAAAGGTTCCTACAATGAGCAGTTCTTC.

J is TRBJ2-7 and V is TRBV11-2; perhaps TRBD1 as D (5 bases). CDR1 and CDR2 (germline): SGHAT, FQNNGV. Between the trimmed V and J ends, which lost 1 base and 5 bases, there was a span of 18 bases. This CDR3 contains 16 residues. CDR3 DNA sequence: TGTGCCAGCAGCTTAGTTAACCAGCAGGGCAGGAACGAGCAGTACTTC. Translating gives CASSLVNQQGRNEQYF.

The chain carries TRBV28 and TRBJ1-2; TRBD1 is a possible D gene (5 bases). V shed 5 bases and J shed 4 bases, with 23 bases lying between them. The CDR3 consists of 17 residues. In germline, CDR1 is MDHEN, CDR2 SYDVKM. The CDR3 protein is CASSPNRQTRSGYGYTF. The CDR3 coding sequence is TGTGCCAGCAGTCCTAACCGACAGACCAGGTCGGGCTATGGCTACACCTTC.

The chain employs TRBV7-9 and TRBJ2-5; 7 bases match TRBD1. V lost 1 base to trimming and J lost 2 bases; unmatched junction nucleotides: 1. The length of the CDR3 is 14 residues. The germline CDR1 and CDR2 sequences are SEHNR and FQNEAQ (reference sequence). The CDR3 DNA follows: TGTGCCAGCAGCTTAGGGGACAGTCAAGAGACCCAGTACTTC. As protein: CASSLGDSQETQYF.

This clone was seen a single time. The CDR3 is CAIGQGTGELFF. CDR3 coding DNA: TGTGCCATTGGACAGGGGACCGGGGAGCTGTTTTTT. This chain links TRBV28 with TRBJ2-2, with 9 bases lining up with TRBD1. Germline lookup yields CDR1 MDHEN and CDR2 SYDVKM. CDR3 size: 12 residues. The J segment lost 5 bases and the V segment lost 10 bases, leaving 2 bases of the junction unmatched.

CDR3 bases: TGTGCCAGCTCACCACGGGCAGACGTTTCACCCCTCCACTTT. It codes for CASSPRADVSPLHF. The V gene is TRBV18, the J gene TRBJ1-6; D unclear. In germline, CDR1 is KGHSH, CDR2 LQKENI. There are 14 residues in the CDR3. V was shortened by 1 base and J by 9 bases, with 10 bases between the two germline ends.